Listed here is a single T cell receptor beta chain. The table came from immunoSEQ multiplex PCR; TCRdb's copy has only in-frame clones and leaves some out. The top ten hold more than 40% of the sample, which has about 50,000 clones, roughly 89% seen once. The germline CDR1 and CDR2 sequences are SEHNR and FQNEAQ (reference sequence). The V segment lost 5 bases and the J segment 10 bases; nucleotides outside the gene matches: 1. This CDR3 contains 11 residues. This record comes from a study of blood T cell repertoires in COVID-19. About the study: Spain, Italy and the United States supplied samples that represented acute and convalescent COVID-19. From T cells, B-cell-depleted T cells, or PBMCs came the material, which was cDNA or gDNA.

Seattle's enrolled individuals joined amid active infection and were then monitored longitudinally. The sequence was collected from a woman aged 55-69 years with COVID-19, enrolled during active disease. The V gene is TRBV7-9, the J gene TRBJ2-1; 8 bases agree with TRBD2. The sample was peripheral blood. The CDR3 DNA sequence: TGTGCCAGCAGCCCGGGGGGGGAGCAGTTCTTC. It is translated as CASSPGGEQFF.